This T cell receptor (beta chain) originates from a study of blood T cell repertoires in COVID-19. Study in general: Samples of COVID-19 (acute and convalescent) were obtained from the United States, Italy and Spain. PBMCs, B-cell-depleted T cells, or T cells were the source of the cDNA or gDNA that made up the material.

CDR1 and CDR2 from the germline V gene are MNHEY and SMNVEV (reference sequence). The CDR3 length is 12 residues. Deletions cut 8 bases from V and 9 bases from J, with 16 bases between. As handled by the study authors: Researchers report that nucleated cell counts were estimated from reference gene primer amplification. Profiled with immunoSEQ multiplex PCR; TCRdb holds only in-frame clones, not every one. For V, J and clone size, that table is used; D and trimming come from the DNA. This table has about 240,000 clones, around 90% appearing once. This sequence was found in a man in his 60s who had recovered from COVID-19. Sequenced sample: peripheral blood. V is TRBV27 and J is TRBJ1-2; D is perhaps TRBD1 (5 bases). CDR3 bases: TGTGCCAGCGGAGTCAGGGCTACAAGCTACACCTTC. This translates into CASGVRATSYTF.